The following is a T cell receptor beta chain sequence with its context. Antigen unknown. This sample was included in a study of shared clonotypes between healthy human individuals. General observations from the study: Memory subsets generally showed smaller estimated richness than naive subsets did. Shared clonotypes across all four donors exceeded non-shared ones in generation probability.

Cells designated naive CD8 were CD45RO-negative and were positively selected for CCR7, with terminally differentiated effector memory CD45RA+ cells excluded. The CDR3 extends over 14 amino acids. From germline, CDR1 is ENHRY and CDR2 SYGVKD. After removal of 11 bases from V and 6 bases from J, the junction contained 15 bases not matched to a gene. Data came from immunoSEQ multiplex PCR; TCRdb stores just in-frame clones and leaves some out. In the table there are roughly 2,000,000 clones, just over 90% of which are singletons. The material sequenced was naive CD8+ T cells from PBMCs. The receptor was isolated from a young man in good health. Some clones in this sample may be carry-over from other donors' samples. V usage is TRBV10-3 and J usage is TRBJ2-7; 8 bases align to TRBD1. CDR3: CAFRKQTGDPEQYF. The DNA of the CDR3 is TGTGCCTTCCGGAAGCAGACAGGGGACCCCGAGCAGTACTTC.